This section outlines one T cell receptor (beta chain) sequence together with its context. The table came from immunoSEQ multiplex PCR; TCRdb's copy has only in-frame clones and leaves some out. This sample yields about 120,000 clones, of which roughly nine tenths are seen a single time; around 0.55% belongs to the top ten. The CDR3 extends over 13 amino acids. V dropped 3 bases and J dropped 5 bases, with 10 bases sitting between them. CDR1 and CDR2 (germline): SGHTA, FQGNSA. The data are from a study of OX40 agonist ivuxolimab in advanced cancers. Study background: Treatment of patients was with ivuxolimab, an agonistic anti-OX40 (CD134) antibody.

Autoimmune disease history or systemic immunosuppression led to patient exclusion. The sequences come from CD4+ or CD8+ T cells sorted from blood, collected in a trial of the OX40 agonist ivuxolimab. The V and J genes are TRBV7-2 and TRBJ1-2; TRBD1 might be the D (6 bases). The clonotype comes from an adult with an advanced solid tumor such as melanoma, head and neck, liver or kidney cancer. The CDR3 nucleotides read TGTGCCAGCAGCTTTACAGGGACTTATGGCTACACCTTC. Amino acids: CASSFTGTYGYTF.